This TCR beta chain was retrieved from a study of type 1 regulatory T cells. Study as a whole: This in vitro CD4 product, T-allo10, is enriched for Tr1 cells and alloantigen-specific.

TCRdb re-called the reads with MiXCR, one entry per CDR3 protein. The data show 13,000 to 15,000 distinct CDR3 sequences, approximately 15% seen once. In its sample, this clonotype was seen many times. Its specificity is unknown. The CDR3 runs to 13 residues. CDR1 MNHNY and CDR2 SVGAGI come from the germline V gene (reference sequence). The germline V and J ends were trimmed by 3 bases and 0 bases, with 5 bases remaining between them. The source is a human donor in good health. The sequenced material came from cultured T cells, either the whole culture or a sorted T cell fraction (not recorded which). The chain recombines TRBV6-6 with TRBJ1-2; D call uncertain. The DNA of the CDR3 is TGTGCCAGCAGTTATTTCACTAACTATGGCTACACCTTC. Its protein is CASSYFTNYGYTF.